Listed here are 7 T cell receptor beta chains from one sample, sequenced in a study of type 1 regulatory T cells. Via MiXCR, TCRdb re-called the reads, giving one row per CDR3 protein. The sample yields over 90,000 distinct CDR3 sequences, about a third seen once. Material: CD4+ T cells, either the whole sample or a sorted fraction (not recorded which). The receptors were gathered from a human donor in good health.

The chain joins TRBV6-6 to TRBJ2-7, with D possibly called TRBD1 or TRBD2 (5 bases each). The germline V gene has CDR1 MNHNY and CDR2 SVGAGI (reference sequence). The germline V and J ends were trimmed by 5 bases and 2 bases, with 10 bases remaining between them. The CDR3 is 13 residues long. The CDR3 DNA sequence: TGTGCCAGCAGTCGGGGACCGACCTACGAGCAGTACTTC. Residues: CASSRGPTYEQYF.

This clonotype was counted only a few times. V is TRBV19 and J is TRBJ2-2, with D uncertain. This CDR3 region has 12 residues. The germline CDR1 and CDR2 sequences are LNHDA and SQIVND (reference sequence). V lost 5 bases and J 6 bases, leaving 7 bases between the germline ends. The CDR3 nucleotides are TGTGCCAGTAGTCCCACGGCCGGGGAGCTGTTTTTT. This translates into CASSPTAGELFF.

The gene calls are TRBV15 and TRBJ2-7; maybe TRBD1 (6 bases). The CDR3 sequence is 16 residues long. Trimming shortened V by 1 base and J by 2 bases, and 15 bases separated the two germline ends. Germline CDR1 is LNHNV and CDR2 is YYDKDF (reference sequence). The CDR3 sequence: CATSRVGAGGAYEQYF. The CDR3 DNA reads TGTGCCACCAGCAGAGTGGGGGCAGGTGGTGCCTACGAGCAGTACTTC.

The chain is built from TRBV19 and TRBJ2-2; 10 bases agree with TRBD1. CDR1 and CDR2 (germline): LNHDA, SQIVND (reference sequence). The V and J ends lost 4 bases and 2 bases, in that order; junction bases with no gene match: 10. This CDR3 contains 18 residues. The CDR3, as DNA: TGTGCCAGTAGTAAGAGGGGACAGGGGTATCTAAACACCGGGGAGCTGTTTTTT. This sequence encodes CASSKRGQGYLNTGELFF.

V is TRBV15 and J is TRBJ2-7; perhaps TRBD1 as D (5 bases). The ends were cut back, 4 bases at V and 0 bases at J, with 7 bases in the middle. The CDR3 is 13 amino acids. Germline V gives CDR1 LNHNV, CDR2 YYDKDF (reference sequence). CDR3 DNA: TGTGCCACCAGCAAGGACATCTCCTACGAGCAGTACTTC. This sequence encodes CATSKDISYEQYF.

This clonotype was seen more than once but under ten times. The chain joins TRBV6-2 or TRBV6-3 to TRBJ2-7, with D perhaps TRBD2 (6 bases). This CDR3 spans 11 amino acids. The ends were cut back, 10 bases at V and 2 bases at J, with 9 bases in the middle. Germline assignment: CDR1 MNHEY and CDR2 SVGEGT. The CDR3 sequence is CATGLPYEQYF. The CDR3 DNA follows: TGTGCCACGGGACTGCCCTACGAGCAGTACTTC.

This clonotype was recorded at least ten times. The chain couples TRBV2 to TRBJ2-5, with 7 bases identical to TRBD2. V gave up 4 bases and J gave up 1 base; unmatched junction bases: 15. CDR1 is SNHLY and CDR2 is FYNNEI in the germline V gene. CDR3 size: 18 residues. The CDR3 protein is CASSGGRGQRGFQETQYF. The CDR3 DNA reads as TGTGCCAGCAGTGGGGGCCGAGGGCAGCGGGGCTTCCAAGAGACCCAGTACTTC.